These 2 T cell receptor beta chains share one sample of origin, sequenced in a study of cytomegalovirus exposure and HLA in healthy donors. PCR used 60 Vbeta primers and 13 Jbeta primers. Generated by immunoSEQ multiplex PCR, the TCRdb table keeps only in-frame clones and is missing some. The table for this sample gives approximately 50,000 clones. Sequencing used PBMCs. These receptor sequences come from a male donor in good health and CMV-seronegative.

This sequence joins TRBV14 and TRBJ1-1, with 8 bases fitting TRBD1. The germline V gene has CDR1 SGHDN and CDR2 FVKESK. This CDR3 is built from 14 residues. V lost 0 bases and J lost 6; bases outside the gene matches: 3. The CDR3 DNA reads TGTGCCAGCAGCCAAGATTGGACAGGGTCTGAAGCTTTCTTT. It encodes CASSQDWTGSEAFF.

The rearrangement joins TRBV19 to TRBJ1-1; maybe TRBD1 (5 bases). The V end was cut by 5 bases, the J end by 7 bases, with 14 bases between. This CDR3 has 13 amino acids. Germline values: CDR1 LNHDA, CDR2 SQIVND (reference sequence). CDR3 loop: CASSLRQRNEAFF. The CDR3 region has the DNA TGTGCCAGTAGTCTTCGACAGCGAAATGAAGCTTTCTTT.